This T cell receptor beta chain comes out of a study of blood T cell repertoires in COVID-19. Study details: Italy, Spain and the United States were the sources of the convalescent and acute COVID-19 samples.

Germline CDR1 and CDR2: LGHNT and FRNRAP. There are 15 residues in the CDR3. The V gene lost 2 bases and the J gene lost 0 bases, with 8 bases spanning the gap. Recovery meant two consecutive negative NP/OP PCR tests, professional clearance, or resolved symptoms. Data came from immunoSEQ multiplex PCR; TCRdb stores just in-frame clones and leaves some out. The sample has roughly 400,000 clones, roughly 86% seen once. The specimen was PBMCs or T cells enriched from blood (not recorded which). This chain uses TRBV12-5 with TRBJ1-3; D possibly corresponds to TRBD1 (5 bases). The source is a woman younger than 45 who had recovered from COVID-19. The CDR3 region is CASGLRGNSGNTIYF. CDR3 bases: TGTGCTAGTGGTTTGCGGGGGAACTCTGGAAACACCATATATTTT.